These T cell receptor beta chains were read from a single sample in a study of identical twins. TCRdb ran MiXCR on the 5' RACE reads and lists one entry per CDR3 protein. This table has some 260,000 distinct CDR3 sequences, 11% to 15% appearing once. What was sequenced was memory (CD45RO+) T cells sorted from blood. The receptors were gathered from a woman younger than 35 in good health. CDR3s include the opening cysteine and the closing phenylalanine or tryptophan. Each record gives: V gene, clone size, J gene, D gene, CDR3 protein, CDR3 DNA. D genes are given only for firm matches. Some rows have no size entry. The others give once, few or many, or a class for an expanded clone.

TRBV24-1	few	TRBJ1-1	NA	CATDDGTEAFF	TGTGCCACCGACGACGGCACTGAAGCTTTCTTT
TRBV9	few	TRBJ2-1	NA	CASSVEGRGHNEQFF	TGTGCCAGCAGCGTAGAGGGCAGGGGTCACAATGAGCAGTTCTTC
TRBV7-2	few	TRBJ2-1	NA	CASSLRGFDEQFF	TGTGCCAGCAGCTTGAGGGGATTCGATGAGCAGTTCTTC
TRBV11-2	many	TRBJ2-1	TRBD2	CASSPKIAGSYNEQFF	TGTGCCAGCAGCCCCAAAATAGCGGGATCTTACAATGAGCAGTTCTTC
TRBV5-5	many	TRBJ2-7	NA	CASSFGRDGSYEQYF	TGTGCCAGCAGTTTTGGCCGGGACGGATCTTACGAGCAGTACTTC
TRBV5-1	few	TRBJ2-6	TRBD1	CASSFRDRGASGANVLTF	TGCGCCAGCAGCTTTAGGGACAGGGGAGCCTCTGGGGCCAACGTCCTGACTTTC
TRBV12-3/TRBV12-4	NA	TRBJ2-7	TRBD2	CASSAFGAGGRGGYEQYF	TGTGCCAGCAGTGCTTTTGGAGCGGGAGGCCGGGGTGGTTACGAGCAGTACTTC
TRBV29-1	NA	TRBJ1-2	NA	CSVVPQGLYGYTF	TGCAGCGTTGTCCCTCAGGGGTTGTATGGCTACACCTTC
TRBV7-9	few	TRBJ2-7	NA	CATQSDGLEQYF	TGTGCCACCCAATCGGATGGTCTCGAGCAGTACTTC
TRBV30	NA	TRBJ2-7	TRBD1	CAYKRDRVGEQYF	TGTGCCTACAAAAGGGACAGGGTGGGCGAGCAGTACTTC
TRBV5-5	NA	TRBJ2-1	NA	CASSLFGFYNEQFF	TGTGCCAGCAGCTTGTTTGGGTTCTACAATGAGCAGTTCTTC
TRBV29-1	few	TRBJ2-3	NA	CSGLLTTDTQYF	TGCAGCGGCCTGCTGACCACAGATACGCAGTATTTT
TRBV7-6	few	TRBJ2-2	TRBD1	CASSSRTQDRGYTGELFF	TGTGCCAGCAGCTCTCGTACCCAAGACAGGGGATACACCGGGGAGCTGTTTTTT
TRBV3-1	many	TRBJ1-5	NA	CASSQGQGNQPQHF	TGTGCCAGCAGCCAGGGTCAGGGCAATCAGCCCCAGCATTTT
TRBV12-3/TRBV12-4	many	TRBJ1-5	TRBD1	CASTLTGGPGNQPQHF	TGTGCCAGCACTTTAACAGGGGGACCAGGCAATCAGCCCCAGCATTTT
TRBV11-2	NA	TRBJ2-5	NA	CASSRGQLQETQYF	TGTGCCAGCAGCAGGGGACAACTCCAAGAGACCCAGTACTTC
TRBV27	few	TRBJ1-1	TRBD1	CASSDPGTGAAFF	TGTGCCAGCAGTGACCCCGGGACAGGGGCCGCTTTCTTT
TRBV20-1	NA	TRBJ2-5	NA	CSARDGAVVGETQYF	TGCAGTGCTAGAGATGGGGCAGTAGTTGGAGAGACCCAGTACTTC
TRBV7-9	few	TRBJ1-4	NA	CASSFRSANEKLFF	TGTGCCAGCAGTTTTAGATCGGCTAATGAAAAACTGTTTTTT
TRBV11-2	few	TRBJ2-7	NA	CASSTSWGDRSSYEQYF	TGTGCCAGCAGCACATCGTGGGGGGATAGGAGCTCCTACGAGCAGTACTTC
TRBV5-1	many	TRBJ1-4	NA	CASSPRWDEKLFF	TGCGCCAGCAGCCCCCGGTGGGACGAAAAACTGTTTTTT
TRBV5-1	NA	TRBJ2-7	NA	CASSLGRAIGEQYF	TGCGCCAGCAGCTTGGGTCGGGCCATAGGCGAGCAGTACTTC
TRBV5-1	few	TRBJ2-1	NA	CASSLGGEDNEQFF	TGCGCCAGCAGCTTGGGGGGGGAGGACAATGAGCAGTTCTTC
TRBV20-1	few	TRBJ1-1	NA	CSAQVGVNTEAFF	TGCAGTGCTCAGGTGGGGGTGAACACTGAAGCTTTCTTT
TRBV2	NA	TRBJ2-1	TRBD2	CAGSRGGDEQFF	TGTGCCGGATCACGGGGAGGGGATGAGCAGTTCTTC
TRBV2	NA	TRBJ1-5	NA	CASSEGGIGNQPQHF	TGTGCCAGCAGTGAGGGGGGAATTGGCAATCAGCCCCAGCATTTT
TRBV29-1	few	TRBJ2-7	TRBD2	CSGRTSGTNEQYF	TGCAGCGGCCGGACTAGCGGGACGAACGAGCAGTACTTC
TRBV20-1	NA	TRBJ2-3	TRBD1	CSASQTGRSTDTQYF	TGCAGTGCTAGCCAGACAGGGAGAAGCACAGATACGCAGTATTTT